The 28 T cell receptor beta chains presented below share a single source sample, sequenced in a study of blood T cell repertoires in COVID-19. Clones were read by immunoSEQ multiplex PCR, and TCRdb kept only the in-frame ones, dropping some. The sample carries about 180,000 clones, about 75% recorded once. The specimen sequenced was peripheral blood. These TCRs come from a woman in her 70s with acute or convalescent COVID-19.

For this clone: Other nucleotide sequences from this sample produce the same CDR3. This rearrangement joins TRBV7-9 to TRBJ1-4; D might be TRBD1 (5 bases). Germline lookup yields CDR1 SEHNR and CDR2 FQNEAQ (reference sequence). Trimming took off 6 bases at V and 7 bases at J, with 15 bases between the two ends. This CDR3 spans 14 amino acids. As DNA, the CDR3 is TGTGCCAGCAGTCAAGGACAAGGCCGTGAAAAACTGTTTTTT. Encoded protein: CASSQGQGREKLFF.

This chain links TRBV11-3 with TRBJ2-1, with D perhaps TRBD2 (7 bases). Trimming took off 5 bases at V and 6 bases at J, with 14 bases between the two ends. The V gene's germline CDR1 is SGHNT and CDR2 YENEEA. The CDR3 consists of 14 residues. The CDR3 region is CASSPGAGANEQFF. The CDR3 bases are TGTGCCAGCAGCCCCGGGGCGGGGGCCAATGAGCAGTTCTTC. The full variable domain, in which reference TRBV11-3 and TRBJ2-1 provide the parts outside the CDR3, is EAGVVQSPRYKIIEKKQPVAFWCNPISGHNTLYWYLQNLGQGPELLIRYENEEAVDDSQLPKDRFSAERLKGVDSTLKIQPAELGDSAVYLCASSPGAGANEQFFGPGTRLTVL.

This clone showed up just once. This sequence joins TRBV2 and TRBJ2-7; D may be TRBD2 (5 bases). Germline CDR1 SNHLY, CDR2 FYNNEI. CDR3 size: 14 residues. V was clipped by 5 bases and J by 6 bases, with 17 bases between them. CDR3 sequence (DNA): TGTGCCAGCAGTAGGGAGCTACTTTCCCCCGAGCAGTACTTC. Protein product: CASSRELLSPEQYF. Based on the CDR3 plus reference TRBV2 and TRBJ2-7, the full variable domain is EPEVTQTPSHQVTQMGQEVILRCVPISNHLYFYWYRQILGQKVEFLVSFYNNEISEKSEIFDDQFSVERPDGSNFTLKIRSTKLEDSAMYFCASSRELLSPEQYFGPGTRLTVT.

The CDR3 spells CASSFTSVSGNTIYF. The CDR3 nucleotides read TGTGCCAGCAGCTTTACGTCAGTCTCTGGAAACACCATATATTTT. The chain joins TRBV7-2 to TRBJ1-3, with D unclear. The CDR3 is 15 amino acids. From germline, CDR1 is SGHTA and CDR2 FQGNSA. V was clipped by 3 bases and J by 0 bases, with 9 bases between them.

This sequence joins TRBV25-1 and TRBJ2-3, with 10 bases identical to TRBD1. The CDR3 is made up of 18 amino acids. Losses at the gene ends were 1 base for V and 3 bases for J; bases not matched to a gene: 10. Germline V gene lookup returns CDR1 MGHDK and CDR2 SYGVNS. CDR3 coding DNA: TGTGCCAGCAGTGAATTAGGGGCCGGGACAGGGGTTACAGATACGCAGTATTTT. Amino acid sequence: CASSELGAGTGVTDTQYF.

In this sample, this clone turned up once. The rearrangement joins TRBV7-3 to TRBJ2-1; 8 nucleotides align to TRBD2. The CDR3 covers 15 residues. The germline CDR1 and CDR2 sequences are SGHTA and FQGTGA. The junction had 7 bases not matched to a gene; V was cut back by 0 bases and J by 9 bases. CDR3 bases: TGTGCCAGCAGCTTAACCGGGACTAGGGGCGGTGAGCAGTTCTTC. Translated: CASSLTGTRGGEQFF.

The chain joins TRBV9 to TRBJ2-2; D unclear. The CDR3 runs to 14 residues. V lost 0 bases to trimming and J lost 7 bases, with 10 bases between them. CDR1 and CDR2 from the germline V gene are SGDLS and YYNGEE. CDR3 in amino acids: CASSVAPGVGELFF. CDR3 nucleotide sequence: TGTGCCAGCAGCGTAGCCCCCGGTGTCGGGGAGCTGTTTTTT.

This sequence joins TRBV9 and TRBJ1-1; 9 nucleotides align to TRBD1. The V gene end was trimmed by 7 bases and the J gene end by 0 bases; junction bases not matched to a gene: 16. The germline gives CDR1 SGDLS, CDR2 YYNGEE. CDR3 length: 18 residues. CDR3 region: CASQERPGQGYMNTEAFF. The DNA for the CDR3 is TGTGCCAGCCAAGAGAGACCGGGACAGGGTTATATGAACACTGAAGCTTTCTTT.

This sequence joins TRBV30 and TRBJ1-2; D ambiguous. The CDR3 is made up of 15 amino acids. Germline assignment: CDR1 GTSNPN and CDR2 SVGIG (reference sequence). Trimming left V 7 bases short and J 1 base short, with 19 bases between. The CDR3 DNA sequence: TGTGCCTTATTCCTAGGCCAAACCCGTAACTATGGCTACACCTTC. It specifies CALFLGQTRNYGYTF.

V gene TRBV11-2 combines with J gene TRBJ1-5; D remains unclear. Germline assignment: CDR1 SGHAT and CDR2 FQNNGV. The CDR3 totals 15 residues. The V gene lost 4 bases and the J gene lost 1 base, with 11 bases spanning the gap. The CDR3 bases are TGTGCCAGCAGCTGGACCCGGGGAAGCAATCAGCCCCAGCATTTT. It specifies CASSWTRGSNQPQHF.

The table lists this clone with a count of one. This rearrangement joins TRBV2 to TRBJ2-2; 14 bases match TRBD2. The CDR3 sequence is 15 residues long. Germline V gene lookup returns CDR1 SNHLY and CDR2 FYNNEI. J gave up 6 bases and V 5 bases, and 2 bases lay outside the gene matches. As DNA, the CDR3 is TGTGCCAGCAGTCGACTAGCGGGAGGGGCCGGGGAGCTGTTTTTT. It is translated as CASSRLAGGAGELFF.

The chain uses TRBV6-5 and TRBJ2-5; the match to TRBD1 covers 9 bases. With 6 bases clipped from V and 4 bases from J, the junction kept 9 bases outside the gene matches. Germline CDR1 is MNHEY and CDR2 is SVGAGI. This CDR3 comprises 15 residues. CDR3 bases: TGTGCCAGCAGGCTTCCCGGGACAGGGCTAGAGACCCAGTACTTC. Translation: CASRLPGTGLETQYF.

There are a few counts of this clone. The chain recombines TRBV5-1 with TRBJ2-1; TRBD2 agrees at 13 bases. Germline CDR1 and CDR2: SGHRS and YFSETQ. The V gene end was trimmed by 3 bases and the J gene end by 3 bases; junction bases not matched to a gene: 9. This CDR3 has 18 residues. CDR3 residues: CASSSGLAGAHGYNEQFF. The CDR3 DNA follows: TGCGCCAGCAGCTCAGGACTAGCGGGAGCTCACGGCTACAATGAGCAGTTCTTC.

This chain connects TRBV7-9 to TRBJ1-2, with 8 bases that match TRBD1. The CDR3 is 18 amino acids. CDR1 is SEHNR, CDR2 FQNEAQ, per germline (reference sequence). Germline trimming cut 5 bases from V and 4 bases from J; bases unmatched to any gene: 18. The CDR3 bases are TGTGCCAGCAGCCTCGCCGACCTCGGTTTCGACAGGGGCTATGGCTACACCTTC. It specifies CASSLADLGFDRGYGYTF.

The rearrangement links TRBV19 to TRBJ1-1; D unclear. V dropped 4 bases and J dropped 4 bases, with 10 bases sitting between them. CDR3 size: 13 residues. Germline CDR1 is LNHDA and CDR2 is SQIVND (reference sequence). CDR3 in DNA: TGTGCCAGTAGTACTCAGGTTGGCACTGAAGCTTTCTTT. Amino acid sequence: CASSTQVGTEAFF.

The sample holds a few counts of this clone. The genes are TRBV7-3 and TRBJ1-1; no definite D call. V lost 2 bases and J 8 bases, leaving 12 bases between the germline ends. The CDR3 extends over 13 amino acids. The germline gives CDR1 SGHTA, CDR2 FQGTGA. In DNA, the CDR3 is TGTGCCAGCAGCTTAGATTTGGGCGAAGAAGCTTTCTTT. Translated: CASSLDLGEEAFF.

The chain couples TRBV7-6 to TRBJ1-3; maybe TRBD1 (5 bases). This CDR3 has 17 residues. The germline CDR1 and CDR2 sequences are SGHVS and FNYEAQ. The V end lost 0 bases, the J end lost 0 bases, and 12 bases lay between the germline ends. The CDR3 nucleotides are TGTGCCAGCAGCTTAGCGGCCGGGGGGAACTCTGGAAACACCATATATTTT. Amino acid sequence: CASSLAAGGNSGNTIYF.

V usage is TRBV5-8 and J usage is TRBJ2-7; D may be TRBD1 (6 bases). V was shortened by 4 bases and J by 0 bases, with 14 bases between the two germline ends. This CDR3 region has 15 residues. Germline V CDR1 and CDR2: SGHTS, YDEGEE. DNA of the CDR3: TGTGCCAGCAGCCTACAGGGTACGGCCTCCTACGAGCAGTACTTC. Its translation: CASSLQGTASYEQYF.

V gene TRBV27 combines with J gene TRBJ2-7; possibly TRBD1 for D (6 bases). Between the trimmed V and J ends, which lost 8 bases and 2 bases, there was a span of 16 bases. Germline loops: CDR1 MNHEY, CDR2 SMNVEV (reference sequence). CDR3 length equals 14 residues. In nucleotides, the CDR3 is TGTGCCAGCGGTCCGGGACAACCTCCCTACGAGCAGTACTTC. It is translated as CASGPGQPPYEQYF.

The J gene is TRBJ2-5, the V gene TRBV10-3; maybe TRBD1 (6 bases). CDR1 and CDR2 (germline): ENHRY, SYGVKD. The CDR3 is made up of 15 amino acids. V lost 4 bases to trimming and J lost 5 bases, with 17 bases between them. The CDR3 loop reads CAISGLGGAQETQYF. The CDR3 bases are TGTGCCATCAGTGGGTTAGGGGGAGCCCAGGAGACCCAGTACTTC.

The J gene is TRBJ1-5, the V gene TRBV28, with D possibly matching TRBD1 (6 bases). V lost 6 bases and J lost 4, with 10 bases in between. CDR3 length: 13 amino acids. Germline V gene sequence: CDR1 MDHEN, CDR2 SYDVKM. CDR3 loop: CASSRTANQPQHF. The CDR3 DNA follows: TGTGCCAGCAGCAGGACAGCTAATCAGCCCCAGCATTTT.

The J gene is TRBJ2-7, the V gene TRBV29-1, with unresolved D. Germline values: CDR1 SQVTM, CDR2 ANQGSEA. V lost 5 bases, J lost 1 base, and 6 bases lay in between. The length of the CDR3 is 11 residues. CDR3 sequence (DNA): TGCAGCGTTAGAACTTCCTACGAGCAGTACTTC. It encodes CSVRTSYEQYF.

This chain links TRBV9 with TRBJ1-2; no clear D. V dropped 6 bases and J dropped 4 bases, with 13 bases sitting between them. This CDR3 is built from 13 residues. Germline CDR1 SGDLS, CDR2 YYNGEE. The CDR3 reads CASTGSRSYGYTF. CDR3 in DNA: TGTGCCAGCACTGGCAGTAGGAGCTATGGCTACACCTTC.

The chain joins TRBV18 to TRBJ2-1; a weak D match, TRBD2 (6 bases). The germline V gene has CDR1 KGHSH and CDR2 LQKENI. The CDR3 has 16 amino acids. The V end lost 6 bases, the J end lost 5 bases, and 20 bases lay between the germline ends. The CDR3, as DNA: TGTGCCAGCTCGCCTGAAACGGGACTCACAAACAATGAGCAGTTCTTC. It specifies CASSPETGLTNNEQFF.

This clone was seen once. The rearrangement joins TRBV9 to TRBJ2-1; a possible D gene is TRBD1 (5 bases). This CDR3 comprises 15 residues. Germline V gene lookup returns CDR1 SGDLS and CDR2 YYNGEE. V was shortened by 4 bases and J by 8 bases, with 19 bases between the two germline ends. As DNA, the CDR3 is TGTGCCAGCAGCTTATCCGGGCTAACAGGCCATGAGCAGTTCTTC. Translated, it gives CASSLSGLTGHEQFF. Based on the CDR3 plus reference TRBV9 and TRBJ2-1, the full variable domain is DSGVTQTPKHLITATGQRVTLRCSPRSGDLSVYWYQQSLDQGLQFLIQYYNGEERAKGNILERFSAQQFPDLHSELNLSSLELGDSALYFCASSLSGLTGHEQFFGPGTRLTVL.

This chain joins TRBV4-1 and TRBJ2-1, with TRBD2 as a possible D gene (6 bases). There are 14 residues in the CDR3. Trimming took 6 bases from V and 8 from J, leaving 17 bases between them. Looked up from germline, CDR1 is MGHRA and CDR2 is YSYEKL. In DNA form, the CDR3 reads TGCGCCAGCAGGACTCGAGGGACTTTCGATGAGCAGTTCTTC. This gives the protein CASRTRGTFDEQFF.

The rearrangement joins TRBV10-3 to TRBJ1-2, with D tentatively TRBD1 (5 bases). From germline, CDR1 is ENHRY and CDR2 SYGVKD. Trimming pared 11 bases from V and 1 base from J, leaving 8 bases between. This CDR3 region has 11 residues. For the CDR3, the DNA is TGTGCCCAAAGGGGTAACTATGGCTACACCTTC. This encodes CAQRGNYGYTF.

The chain recombines TRBV4-1 with TRBJ2-3, with 12 nucleotides matching TRBD2. Germline-derived CDR1 and CDR2 are MGHRA and YSYEKL. The CDR3 spans 16 residues. Unmatched junction bases numbered 6, after V lost 4 bases and J lost 4 bases. For the CDR3, the DNA is TGCGCCAGCAGCCCGACTAGCGGGAGTCGCGCAGATACGCAGTATTTT. Its protein product is CASSPTSGSRADTQYF.